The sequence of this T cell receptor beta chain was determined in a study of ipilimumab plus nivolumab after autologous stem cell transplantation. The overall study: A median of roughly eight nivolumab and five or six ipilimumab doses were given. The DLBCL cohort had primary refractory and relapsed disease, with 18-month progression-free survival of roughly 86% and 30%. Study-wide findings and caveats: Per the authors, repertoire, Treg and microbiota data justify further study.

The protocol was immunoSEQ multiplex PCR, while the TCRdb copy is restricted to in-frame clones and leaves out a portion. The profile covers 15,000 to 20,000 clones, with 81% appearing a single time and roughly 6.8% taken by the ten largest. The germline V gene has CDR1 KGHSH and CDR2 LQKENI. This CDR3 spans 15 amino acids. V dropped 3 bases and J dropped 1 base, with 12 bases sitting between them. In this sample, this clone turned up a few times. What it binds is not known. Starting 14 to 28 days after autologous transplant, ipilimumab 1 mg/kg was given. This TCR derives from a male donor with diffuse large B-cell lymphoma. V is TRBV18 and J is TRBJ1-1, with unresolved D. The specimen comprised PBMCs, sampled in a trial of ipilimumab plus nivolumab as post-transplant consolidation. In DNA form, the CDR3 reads TGTGCCAGCTCACCCGCCTCGTCCCAGAACACTGAAGCTTTCTTT. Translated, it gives CASSPASSQNTEAFF.